This TCR beta chain appears in the sequencing data of a study of cytomegalovirus exposure and HLA in healthy donors. In the PCR, 60 Vbeta and 13 Jbeta primers were used. The repertoire was sequenced with immunoSEQ multiplex PCR; TCRdb's copy has only in-frame clones and lacks some. The profile shows under 90,000 clones, approximately 78% of them singletons. Whole-study findings and limits: Most TCRs appeared rarely, but some public TCRs recurred in many donors.

The CDR3 is made up of 16 amino acids. The germline gives CDR1 SGHRS, CDR2 YFSETQ. V was pared by 7 bases and J by 0 bases, with 14 bases between. Note on this clone: Antigen: not known.

Sequencing was carried out using PBMCs. This receptor was obtained from a man in his forties in good health and CMV-seronegative. The genes are TRBV5-1 and TRBJ2-6; D may be TRBD1 (5 bases). The CDR3 spells CASGGTGTSGANVLTF. The CDR3 DNA reads as TGCGCCAGCGGCGGAACAGGAACCTCTGGGGCCAACGTCCTGACTTTC.